One T cell receptor (beta chain) is described in this entry. What this receptor recognizes is not known. Sequencing was performed on an Illumina HiSeq 2000. 5'RACE template switching, by which a universal primer site and unique molecular identifiers were added, was used to make TCR beta cDNA libraries. Priming for cDNA synthesis came from the TCR beta constant segment, and two successive PCR amplification steps followed. The authors processed their data as follows. Reads were demultiplexed and grouped by UMI with MIGEC, and clonotypes were assembled and quantified with MiTCR. To exclude erroneous sequences, any TCR cDNA sequence not supported by at least two reads was discarded. The tcR package was used for downstream repertoire analysis, with clonotypes matched between fractions based on CDR3 nucleotide sequence plus V segment. VDJmatch was used to annotate antigen specificity against VDJdb, with one amino acid substitution in CDR3 allowed. TCRdb reprocessed the raw reads; every CDR3 protein sequence is a single record, and DNA is not supplied. These V and J calls are TCRdb output, not the study's own analysis. The sample has over 100,000 distinct CDR3 sequences on record. Approximately 18% of the sample rests with the top ten.

The CDR3 spans 18 residues, from the cysteine through the phenylalanine. The protein alone is recorded here. CDR1 and CDR2, looked up from the germline V gene, are SGHTA and FQGTGA. HCMV serostatus was determined by detecting HCMV-specific IgG in serum with a commercial ELISA kit. Ficoll density gradient centrifugation was used to isolate peripheral blood mononuclear cells from blood. The entry originates in a study of T cells expressing NK-cell markers (dated by TCRdb to the early 2020s). About the full investigation: TCR beta-chain repertoires were profiled in sorted CD3+CD56+NKG2C+, CD3+CD56+NKG2C- and CD3+CD56-NKG2C+ T-cell subsets from several donors. All eight donors whose samples were sequenced were randomly selected healthy volunteers, three of them men and five women. Seven of the eight sequenced donors were HCMV-seropositive and one was HCMV-seronegative. The libraries were sequenced on Illumina HiSeq 2000/2500, MiSeq or NextSeq, producing 2 x 150 bp reads. Results the study describes overall, beyond this receptor: Those dominant clonotypes were again the most abundant among CD3+CD56-NKG2C+ cells in a handful of donors, at about 28.3-60.1%. Whether the expanded NKG2C-expressing T cell clones were specific for HCMV antigens remained unclear. In six donors, the dominant CD3+CD56+NKG2C+ clonotypes ranked among the top 10 CD8+ clonotypes, making up about 1.0-8% of CD8+ T cells.

The sequenced material came from blood T cells: a sorted CD56 or NKG2C T cell subset, CD4+ or CD8+ T cells, or bulk PBMC T cells (not recorded which). This receptor was identified in a woman between 18 and 70 years old in good health. The receptor chain draws on TRBV7-3 and TRBJ2-6; TCRdb's D call, TRBD1, is unchecked because there is no DNA. The CDR3 amino acid sequence is: CASSLTPTGGSGANVLTF. Joined to the reference TRBV7-3 and TRBJ2-6 proteins, this CDR3 gives the full variable domain: GAGVSQTPSNKVTEKGKYVELRCDPISGHTALYWYRQSLGQGPEFLIYFQGTGAADDSGLPNDRFFAVRPEGSVSTLKIQRTERGDSAVYLCASSLTPTGGSGANVLTFGAGSRLTVL.